The rows below give T cell receptor beta chains drawn from one sample of a study of T cell repertoires in cytomegalovirus infection. TCRdb analysed the reads with MiXCR anew, one entry per CDR3 protein. The top ten clones hold 13% of a sample with approximately 990,000 distinct CDR3 sequences, approximately 31% of them seen once. These receptors' targets are unknown. The material was cultured CD8+ T cells from PBMCs, obtained from culture after CMV antigen stimulation. The source is a human donor in good health (CMV status not recorded). Some clones in this sample may be carry-over from other donors' samples. Each CDR3 is given without its conserved first and last residue. Only some rows state a clone size, as once, few, many or a class for expanded clones.

>TRBV27|few|TRBJ1-2
ASTLRGDRLYGYT
>TRBV7-9|few|TRBJ1-4
ASSPAKVIGEKLF
>TRBV25-1|-|TRBJ2-3
ASSVRGRDTQY
>TRBV7-6|few|TRBJ2-1
ASSLASRGLANEQF
>TRBV18|-|TRBJ2-5
ASSPGGELRETQY
>TRBV7-9|few|TRBJ1-1
ASSLTGRLAF
>TRBV6-2/TRBV6-3|few|TRBJ2-5
ASSYFKVAGKQETQY
>TRBV19|-|TRBJ1-2
ASSISPHGYT
>TRBV19|-|TRBJ2-1
ASSLGGPQYNEQF
>TRBV5-6|-|TRBJ1-2
ASSLPYRANGYT
>TRBV7-6|many|TRBJ1-1
ASSLAHVLNLNTEAF
>TRBV7-8|many|TRBJ1-2
ASSLPGTGIPNYGYT
>TRBV29-1|-|TRBJ2-5
SVEQGWETQY
>TRBV7-9|-|TRBJ1-1
VSEPVRTEAF
>TRBV7-6|-|TRBJ1-1
ASSLGTITEAF
>TRBV11-2|many|TRBJ2-5
ASSLEFKSSETQY
>TRBV7-3|-|TRBJ2-1
VSSLTSLAYNEQF
>TRBV7-9|few|TRBJ1-5
ASSLAVVDQPQH
>TRBV6-5|many|TRBJ1-1
ASSYAGSRTEAF
>TRBV9|once|TRBJ2-7
ASSVDGGAYEQY
>TRBV12-3/TRBV12-4|-|TRBJ1-5
ASSLEEGSRNQPQH
>TRBV2|few|TRBJ1-4
ASVGRTGGEKLF
>TRBV7-6|many|TRBJ2-5
ASSLRRGETQY
>TRBV28|-|TRBJ2-2
ASRPAAGYDTGELF
>TRBV29-1|-|TRBJ2-7
SVETDIPYEQY
>TRBV18|few|TRBJ2-1
ASSPPITANEQF
>TRBV24-1|-|TRBJ1-2
ATRDRGGYGYT
>TRBV7-6|-|TRBJ1-1
ASSLGVLGGTEAF
>TRBV9|-|TRBJ1-2
ASSASGDRVNGYT
>TRBV5-1|once|TRBJ2-3
ASSFDPGSTHFTDTQY
>TRBV7-4|-|TRBJ2-2
ASRTIGTGVDTGELF
>TRBV4-2|few|TRBJ2-2
ASSQDPASANTGELF
>TRBV29-1|-|TRBJ2-7
SVGRDSSYEQY
>TRBV7-8|few|TRBJ2-5
ASSLAGPPVGETQY
>TRBV7-6|few|TRBJ1-1
AVLDRERTEAF